A selection of T cell receptor beta chains follows, all from one sample in a study of blood T cell repertoires in COVID-19. The data were produced by immunoSEQ multiplex PCR, yet TCRdb's version contains in-frame clones alone and is incomplete. The profile shows roughly 180,000 clones, about 81% of them singletons. The sequenced sample consisted of peripheral blood. These receptors were obtained from an elderly woman with COVID-19, enrolled during active disease. The conserved cysteine and the conserved F or W are not part of the CDR3 here. The order of the fields is V gene, CDR3 protein.

v_gene: TRBV2
CDR3aa: ASTEGLAGDWGSYEQF

v_gene: TRBV19
CDR3aa: ASWGRGQGAYQPQH

v_gene: TRBV29-1
CDR3aa: SLWDRATGELF

v_gene: TRBV5-1
CDR3aa: ASSLESSPTDTQY

v_gene: TRBV28
CDR3aa: ASSLASPRNEQF

v_gene: TRBV6-5
CDR3aa: ASSPGQGNEQY

v_gene: TRBV6-5
CDR3aa: ASNPGTGGNYGYT

v_gene: TRBV27
CDR3aa: ASSNRLAGLSEQY

v_gene: TRBV4-1
CDR3aa: ASSQDELAVTDTQY

v_gene: TRBV5-5
CDR3aa: ASSLALAGGPRETQY

v_gene: TRBV7-9
CDR3aa: ASSLWEEETQY

v_gene: TRBV4-1
CDR3aa: ASSPGQGAAYEQY

v_gene: TRBV28
CDR3aa: ASSLEYNEQF

v_gene: TRBV18
CDR3aa: ASSPDSTGNTIY

v_gene: TRBV5-4
CDR3aa: ASSLDTGSGNTIY

v_gene: TRBV21-1
CDR3aa: ASSNWSSYNSPLH

v_gene: TRBV4-1
CDR3aa: ASSLGTGDWDTQY

v_gene: TRBV6-5
CDR3aa: ASRQGLEAF

v_gene: TRBV19
CDR3aa: ASSPLKGRGGHHEQF

v_gene: TRBV5-1
CDR3aa: ASSLEGGADQPQH

v_gene: TRBV11-2
CDR3aa: ASSHLVRRGPNTEAF

v_gene: TRBV30
CDR3aa: AWKGARNTEAF

v_gene: TRBV5-4
CDR3aa: ASSQATSGILETQY

v_gene: TRBV7-2
CDR3aa: ASSLSSASLSLAKNIQY

v_gene: TRBV4-1
CDR3aa: ASSQPTTGVYGYT

v_gene: TRBV3-1/TRBV3-2
CDR3aa: ASSRDRGQETQY

v_gene: TRBV19
CDR3aa: ASSTRQGTEAF

v_gene: TRBV28
CDR3aa: ASSFVGGSYSPLH

v_gene: TRBV3-1/TRBV3-2
CDR3aa: ASSQEMGGVEETQY

v_gene: TRBV5-1
CDR3aa: ASSLAGTGPSPNGYT

v_gene: TRBV6-1
CDR3aa: ASSEWGGATYEQY

v_gene: TRBV5-1
CDR3aa: ASSLAGGPQETQY

v_gene: TRBV5-1
CDR3aa: ASNPGDSAYNEQF

v_gene: TRBV7-8
CDR3aa: ASSLGGGATDTQY

v_gene: TRBV5-5
CDR3aa: ASSLTGGRETQY

v_gene: TRBV3-1/TRBV3-2
CDR3aa: ASSQESGAHTEAF

v_gene: TRBV20-1
CDR3aa: SASFGEGTEAF

v_gene: TRBV6-5
CDR3aa: ASSYSQGASGYT

v_gene: TRBV19
CDR3aa: ASSTSGTGEETQY

v_gene: TRBV19
CDR3aa: ATALGGTEAF

v_gene: TRBV11-3
CDR3aa: ASTGLDTEAF

v_gene: TRBV7-2
CDR3aa: ASSPRGPSSGNTIY

v_gene: TRBV6-5
CDR3aa: ASSYSLQGTEAF

v_gene: TRBV28
CDR3aa: ASSLAIMGALTEAF

v_gene: TRBV5-1
CDR3aa: ASSFDRGPPNTEAF

v_gene: TRBV4-3
CDR3aa: ASSQSGYRGDYGYT

v_gene: TRBV2
CDR3aa: ASSLGLADSTDTQY

v_gene: TRBV5-4
CDR3aa: ASGTGSGRGGEQF

v_gene: TRBV10-3
CDR3aa: AINLGLAGISSSTDTQY

v_gene: TRBV10-3
CDR3aa: ASGTGEETQY

v_gene: TRBV5-1
CDR3aa: ASSGTSGGAVEQF

v_gene: TRBV6-2/TRBV6-3
CDR3aa: ASSYGDLISNQPQH

v_gene: TRBV20-1
CDR3aa: SASRAGLWY